This T cell receptor (beta chain) is from a study of blood T cells in healthy people across ages (dated by TCRdb to about 2015). Turning to the overall study: In model experiments, template switching captured about one uniquely barcoded TCR beta cDNA molecule for every two T cells. The study measured age-related changes in TCR beta repertoire diversity using deep sequencing normalized with unique cDNA molecular identifiers. Donors were grouped into four age groups: young (average roughly 16 years), middle-aged (39), aged (roughly 62) and long-lived (about 82). To avoid experimental bias, donors of different ages were distributed randomly across sequencing lanes. The study analyzed two additional independent replicas of 1 million unique cDNA reads from the same blood draw for two donors, one aged 18 to 29 and one aged 80 or older. Results the study describes overall, beyond this receptor: A strong correlation was found between observed TCR beta diversity and the percentage of naive T cells measured by flow cytometry. As age increased, observed TCR beta diversity per million T cells dropped in a roughly linear way, and a significant reduction was already evident by age 40. Compared with the aged group, more naive CD4+ T cells, fewer expanded clones and increased TCR diversity were shown by the long-lived group, suggesting age selection. Because profiling used bulk unsorted PBMCs, naive and antigen-experienced compartments could not be compared conclusively. Because donor CMV infection status was unknown, age-related changes in expanded clonotypes were potentially confounded. Total diversity estimates from one million sequenced T cells were considered lower bounds and underestimates.

The CDR3 runs 13 amino acids, cysteine and phenylalanine included. The retained sequence is limited to the CDR3, 39 bases, with the frame set at the first base. From the germline V gene, CDR1 is SGHRS and CDR2 is YFSETQ. This clonotype was detected only a few times. Its specific antigen is unknown. The junction differs from germline at one of its ends, possibly a read error. To prepare the library, 5' RACE was applied. For sequencing, an Illumina HiSeq 2500 was employed. The second PCR ran for roughly 7 to 11 cycles and used a J-beta primer mix along with a sample-barcoded 5' primer. A unique molecular identifier was introduced onto each TCR beta cDNA molecule by a template-switch 5' adaptor carrying 12 random nucleotides. Each sample yielded at least 2.5 million CDR3-containing paired-end reads. First-strand cDNA was synthesized from all RNA with the Mint cDNA synthesis kit, primed by a TRBC-specific oligonucleotide. All cDNA was treated with uracil-DNA glycosylase and then went through a first 18-cycle PCR with the universal primers M1SS and BC2_uni_R. The published analysis was carried out like this. Normalization of each sample was performed by random selection of 1 million high-quality reads, each carrying a distinct molecular identifier. Reads with shared molecular identifiers were discarded instead of being binned into consensus sequences. CDR3 identification, clonotype clustering and error correction used MiTCR with a Q25 quality threshold and the strictest error-elimination algorithm. Lower-bound total TCR beta diversity was estimated with a nonparametric unseen species model using Euler transformation. The public reads were reprocessed in TCRdb via fastp at Q25 and MiXCR, keeping in-frame beta chains. Rows are combined by CDR3 protein, so each entry shows the most common genes and DNA. The V and J calls were determined by TCRdb, not by the authors. The table for this sample lists 1.5 million to 1.8 million distinct CDR3 sequences; approximately 42% of them were counted only once. The top ten clonotypes cover about 4% of the sample.

The donors were a few dozen Caucasian individuals from Russia, aged 6 to 90 years, who were systemically healthy. Each donor gave around 9.5 milliliters of peripheral blood, collected into EDTA-treated Vacutainer tubes. Ficoll-Paque density-gradient centrifugation was used to isolate PBMCs, with at least 6.5 million obtained per sample. Total RNA was extracted from PBMCs with Trizol reagent, with at least 6 micrograms obtained per sample. Naive CD45RAhigh/CD27high T cell percentages were measured by flow cytometry on a PBMC aliquot from every donor. The sequencing input was blood. This receptor was identified in a woman aged 18-29 years in good health. The chain couples TRBV5-1 to TRBJ1-1, with TRBD1 as a weak D call on 6 bases. The CDR3 loop reads CANSAQGRGEAFF. The DNA sequence is as follows: TGCGCCAACAGCGCGCAGGGGCGAGGTGAAGCTTTCTTT.